What follows describes a single T cell receptor (beta chain). No antigen is known for it. This sample stems from a study of cytomegalovirus exposure and HLA in healthy donors. Study-level points and caveats: The tendency of first-cohort TCR clusters to co-occur in the approximately 110 validation repertoires was identified by a subsequent analysis. Published work reported that the classifier diagnosed cytomegalovirus status with high specificity and sensitivity.

Only in-frame clones appear in the TCRdb table, and some are missing; sequencing was by immunoSEQ multiplex PCR. This table holds 300,000 to 450,000 clones, just over 85% found once. The CDR3 runs to 14 residues. Trimming took 1 base from V and 3 from J, leaving 9 bases between them. Germline lookup yields CDR1 MGHRA and CDR2 YSYEKL. Sequenced input: PBMCs. The chain joins TRBV4-1 to TRBJ1-2, with D perhaps TRBD1 (5 bases). The clonotype originates from a woman aged 18-35 years in good health and CMV-seronegative. The CDR3 loop is CASSQGGVYYGYTF. The CDR3 coding sequence is TGCGCCAGCAGCCAAGGGGGCGTTTACTATGGCTACACCTTC.